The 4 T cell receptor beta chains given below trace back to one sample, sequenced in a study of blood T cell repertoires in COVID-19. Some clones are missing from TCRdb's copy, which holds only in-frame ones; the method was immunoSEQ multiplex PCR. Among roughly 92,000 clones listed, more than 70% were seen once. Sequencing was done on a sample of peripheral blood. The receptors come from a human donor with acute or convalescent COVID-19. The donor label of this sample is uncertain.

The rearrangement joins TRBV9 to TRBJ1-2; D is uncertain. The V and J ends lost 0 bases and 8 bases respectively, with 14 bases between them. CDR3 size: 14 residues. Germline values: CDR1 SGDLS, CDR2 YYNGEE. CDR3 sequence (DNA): TGTGCCAGCAGCGTAGCTTTGCAGGCAAGCGGCTACACCTTC. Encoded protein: CASSVALQASGYTF. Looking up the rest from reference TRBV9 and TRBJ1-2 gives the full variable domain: DSGVTQTPKHLITATGQRVTLRCSPRSGDLSVYWYQQSLDQGLQFLIQYYNGEERAKGNILERFSAQQFPDLHSELNLSSLELGDSALYFCASSVALQASGYTFGSGTRLTVV.

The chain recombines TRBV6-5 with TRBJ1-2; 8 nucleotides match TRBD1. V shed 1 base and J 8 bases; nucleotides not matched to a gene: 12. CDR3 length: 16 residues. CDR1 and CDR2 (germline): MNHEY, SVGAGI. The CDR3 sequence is CASSYLSGTGGLGYTF. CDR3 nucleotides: TGTGCCAGCAGTTACTTGTCCGGGACAGGTGGTTTAGGCTACACCTTC.

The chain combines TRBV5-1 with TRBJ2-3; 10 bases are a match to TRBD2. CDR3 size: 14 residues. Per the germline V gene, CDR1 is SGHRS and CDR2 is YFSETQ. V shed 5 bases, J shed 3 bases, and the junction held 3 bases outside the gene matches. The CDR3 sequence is CASRAGGHTDTQYF. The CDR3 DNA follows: TGCGCCAGCAGAGCGGGGGGGCATACAGATACGCAGTATTTT.

CDR3 coding DNA: TGCGCCAGCAGCAGAGGACTAGCGGGGGTGAATGAGCAGTTCTTC. It encodes CASSRGLAGVNEQFF. The chain joins TRBV4-1 to TRBJ2-1, with 13 bases matching TRBD2. Trimming cost V 5 bases and J 7 bases; bases outside gene matches: 5. Per germline, CDR1 MGHRA and CDR2 YSYEKL. The CDR3 has 15 residues.